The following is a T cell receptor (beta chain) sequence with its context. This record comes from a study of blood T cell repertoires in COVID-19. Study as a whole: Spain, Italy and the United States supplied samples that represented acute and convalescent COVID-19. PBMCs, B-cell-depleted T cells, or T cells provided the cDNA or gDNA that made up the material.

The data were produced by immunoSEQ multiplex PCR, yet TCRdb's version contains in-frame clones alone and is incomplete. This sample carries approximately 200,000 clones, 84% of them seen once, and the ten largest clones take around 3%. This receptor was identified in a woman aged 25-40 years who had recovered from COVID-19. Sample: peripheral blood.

In DNA, the CDR3 is TGTGCCAGCTCCAGCGGCGGGTTGGCCTCCTACGAGCAGTACTTC. The encoded protein is CASSSGGLASYEQYF. The chain couples TRBV18 to TRBJ2-7, with a possible D match to TRBD2 (5 bases). This CDR3 is built from 15 residues. From germline, CDR1 is KGHSH and CDR2 LQKENI. Trimming took off 6 bases at V and 0 bases at J, with 15 bases between the two ends.